Following are 26 T cell receptor beta chains from one sample sequenced in a study of shared clonotypes between healthy human individuals. Profiled with immunoSEQ multiplex PCR; TCRdb holds only in-frame clones, not every one. This table has approximately 1.4 million clones, 98% appearing once. Sequenced: naive CD4+ T cells sorted from blood. Subset meaning: CD45RA+ positively selected. The receptors were sampled from a man aged 25-45 years in good health.

This sequence joins TRBV7-9 and TRBJ2-6; no reliable D call. This CDR3 region has 16 residues. Trimming cost V 4 bases and J 3 bases, with 13 bases left between them. Germline V gene lookup returns CDR1 SEHNR and CDR2 FQNEAQ (reference sequence). Here the CDR3 reads CASSSGAGFGANVLTF. CDR3 sequence (DNA): TGTGCCAGCAGCTCTGGAGCCGGCTTTGGGGCCAACGTCCTGACTTTC.

This clone was seen just once. This chain connects TRBV5-4 to TRBJ2-7; tentatively, D is TRBD1 (5 bases). Looked up from germline, CDR1 is SGHNT and CDR2 is YYREEE (reference sequence). The length of the CDR3 is 13 residues. Trimming cost V 1 base and J 3 bases, with 8 bases left between them. The CDR3 sequence: CASSLPGIYEQYF. For the CDR3, the DNA is TGTGCCAGCAGCTTGCCAGGGATCTACGAGCAGTACTTC. Combining the CDR3 with reference TRBV5-4 and TRBJ2-7 gives the whole variable domain ETGVTQSPTHLIKTRGQQVTLRCSSQSGHNTVSWYQQALGQGPQFIFQYYREEENGRGNFPPRFSGLQFPNYSSELNVNALELDDSALYLCASSLPGIYEQYFGPGTRLTVT.

V and J are TRBV10-3 and TRBJ2-7; D remains unclear. Germline CDR1 is ENHRY and CDR2 is SYGVKD. Trimming left V 0 bases short and J 1 base short, with 7 bases between. This CDR3 comprises 14 residues. The CDR3 loop reads CAISESITSYEQYF. The DNA for the CDR3 is TGTGCCATCAGTGAGTCGATTACTTCCTACGAGCAGTACTTC.

Regarding this clone: Different DNA sequences within this sample yield the same CDR3. CDR3 in amino acids: CASSVRMNTEAFF. In DNA form, the CDR3 reads TGTGCCAGCAGCGTCCGGATGAACACTGAAGCTTTCTTT. The chain employs TRBV9 and TRBJ1-1; D is unresolved. CDR1 and CDR2 from the germline V gene are SGDLS and YYNGEE. V was clipped by 2 bases and J by 0 bases, with 5 bases between them. The CDR3 has 13 residues.

The chain recombines TRBV27 with TRBJ1-4, with a tentative D call TRBD1 (6 bases). V was cut by 5 bases and J by 6 bases, with 16 bases left in between. Germline lookup yields CDR1 MNHEY and CDR2 SMNVEV (reference sequence). This CDR3 has 15 residues. For the CDR3, the DNA is TGTGCCAGCAGTCCCCGCAGGGGAAGCGATGAAAAACTGTTTTTT. Translating it yields CASSPRRGSDEKLFF.

The rearrangement uses TRBV6-1 and TRBJ2-3; 8 nucleotides align to TRBD1. V was pared by 6 bases and J by 2 bases, with 4 bases of the junction left unmatched. This CDR3 comprises 14 residues. Germline V gene data show CDR1 as MNHNS and CDR2 as SASEGT. CDR3 in DNA: TGTGCCAGCAGGGACAGGGCGTTCACAGATACGCAGTATTTT. It codes for CASRDRAFTDTQYF.

As regards this clone: Within the sample, other DNA sequences also encode this same CDR3. The rearrangement joins TRBV5-1 to TRBJ2-7; 8 nucleotides line up with TRBD2. Trimming took 0 bases from V and 2 from J; bases not matched to a gene: 7. The germline V gene has CDR1 SGHRS and CDR2 YFSETQ. This CDR3 has 16 amino acids. CDR3 loop: CASSLGLAGGPYEQYF. CDR3 sequence (DNA): TGCGCCAGCAGCTTGGGCCTAGCGGGTGGACCCTACGAGCAGTACTTC.

The CDR3 region is CASSLRQGQYF. In nucleotides, the CDR3 is TGTGCCAGCAGTTTGCGACAGGGGCAGTACTTC. The chain has TRBV28 and TRBJ2-7, with TRBD1 matching 7 bases. The CDR3 has 11 amino acids. The V segment lost 3 bases and the J segment 9 bases; nucleotides outside the gene matches: 2. Germline V lookup: CDR1 MDHEN, CDR2 SYDVKM.

The V call is TRBV27, the J call TRBJ2-7; D gene unclear. The germline gives CDR1 MNHEY, CDR2 SMNVEV (reference sequence). The CDR3 is 13 residues long. Trimming stripped 0 bases from V and 6 bases from J, with 9 bases between. CDR3 coding DNA: TGTGCCAGCAGTTTATCCCCAGTTTTCGAGCAGTACTTC. This codes for CASSLSPVFEQYF.

The CDR3 nucleotides are TGTGCCAGCAGTTACCCGACTAATTTGCCTGTCGGGGAGCTGTTTTTT. It yields the protein CASSYPTNLPVGELFF. This chain links TRBV6-5 with TRBJ2-2, with D tentatively TRBD2 (5 bases). Germline lookup yields CDR1 MNHEY and CDR2 SVGAGI. The CDR3 is made up of 16 amino acids. V lost 2 bases to trimming and J lost 7 bases, with 17 bases between them.

The rearrangement links TRBV5-8 to TRBJ1-5; the match to TRBD1 covers 8 bases. V gave up 4 bases and J gave up 0 bases; unmatched junction bases: 6. Per the germline V gene, CDR1 is SGHTS and CDR2 is YDEGEE. The CDR3 totals 16 residues. CDR3 region: CASSLPGQVSNQPQHF. The CDR3 nucleotides read TGTGCCAGCAGCCTACCGGGACAGGTTAGCAATCAGCCCCAGCATTTT.

This rearrangement joins TRBV5-1 to TRBJ2-5; D is unclear. CDR1 is SGHRS, CDR2 YFSETQ, per germline. CDR3 length equals 14 residues. V was pared by 0 bases and J by 1 base, with 7 bases between. The CDR3 is CASSLDLAQETQYF. The DNA of the CDR3 is TGCGCCAGCAGCTTGGATCTGGCCCAAGAGACCCAGTACTTC.

The genes are TRBV6-1 and TRBJ2-5; TRBD2 matches at 15 bases. V shed 6 bases and J 3 bases; nucleotides not matched to a gene: 2. Per germline, CDR1 MNHNS and CDR2 SASEGT. The CDR3 is 15 residues long. This CDR3 reads CASRRTSGREETQYF. In nucleotides, the CDR3 is TGTGCCAGCAGAAGGACTAGCGGGAGGGAAGAGACCCAGTACTTC.

The chain employs TRBV6-1 and TRBJ1-2; 7 bases match TRBD1. The CDR3 is 14 residues long. Germline V gene lookup returns CDR1 MNHNS and CDR2 SASEGT. V shed 6 bases, J shed 1 base, and the junction held 5 bases outside the gene matches. The CDR3 DNA sequence: TGTGCCAGCAGGGGGACAGCCCGTAACTATGGCTACACCTTC. As protein: CASRGTARNYGYTF.

The rearrangement uses TRBV15 and TRBJ2-5; no clear D. The CDR3 length is 16 residues. Germline V gives CDR1 LNHNV, CDR2 YYDKDF (reference sequence). The V gene lost 0 bases and the J gene lost 4 bases, with 15 bases spanning the gap. CDR3 in DNA: TGTGCCACCAGCAGAGAACTGGCAGGTAGTTTAGAGACCCAGTACTTC. Translating it yields CATSRELAGSLETQYF.

The rearrangement joins TRBV15 to TRBJ2-3; perhaps TRBD1 as D (5 bases). CDR1 is LNHNV, CDR2 YYDKDF, per germline (reference sequence). The CDR3 consists of 13 residues. Deletions cut 5 bases from V and 3 bases from J, with 9 bases between. CDR3 residues: CATSAGRTDTQYF. In DNA form, the CDR3 reads TGTGCCACCAGCGCAGGGCGTACAGATACGCAGTATTTT.

This chain links TRBV4-2 with TRBJ2-5, with D possibly being TRBD1 (6 bases). The CDR3 has 14 residues. Trimming took off 2 bases at V and 0 bases at J, with 7 bases between the two ends. Germline-derived CDR1 and CDR2 are LGHNA and YNFKEQ. The CDR3 region is CASSQQGNQETQYF. Written as DNA, the CDR3 is TGTGCCAGCAGCCAACAGGGGAACCAAGAGACCCAGTACTTC.

The V call is TRBV7-2, the J call TRBJ1-2; D is possibly TRBD1 (5 bases). Germline lookup yields CDR1 SGHTA and CDR2 FQGNSA. Trimming took off 5 bases at V and 4 bases at J, with 23 bases between the two ends. The CDR3 is 17 amino acids. CDR3 coding DNA: TGTGCCAGCAGCACCGGGACGAATCTTCTAAAGCTCTATGGCTACACCTTC. Translating it yields CASSTGTNLLKLYGYTF. The full variable domain, in which reference TRBV7-2 and TRBJ1-2 provide the parts outside the CDR3, is GAGVSQSPSNKVTEKGKDVELRCDPISGHTALYWYRQSLGQGLEFLIYFQGNSAPDKSGLPSDRFSAERTGGSVSTLTIQRTQQEDSAVYLCASSTGTNLLKLYGYTFGSGTRLTVV.

As regards this clone: Distinct nucleotide sequences in the sample also encode this CDR3. This chain uses TRBV7-9 with TRBJ2-1; 11 nucleotides align to TRBD2. Germline V gene sequence: CDR1 SEHNR, CDR2 FQNEAQ (reference sequence). With 6 bases clipped from V and 2 bases from J, the junction kept 3 bases outside the gene matches. CDR3 length: 15 residues. The CDR3 reads CASSLAGGTYNEQFF. DNA for the CDR3: TGTGCCAGCAGTCTAGCGGGAGGCACCTACAATGAGCAGTTCTTC.

The chain combines TRBV11-3 with TRBJ2-2; tentative D call: TRBD2 (6 bases). Trimming took off 5 bases at V and 2 bases at J, with 12 bases between the two ends. There are 15 residues in the CDR3. The germline V gene has CDR1 SGHNT and CDR2 YENEEA. CDR3 coding DNA: TGTGCCAGCAGCCCCTGGCGGGATAACACCGGGGAGCTGTTTTTT. This gives the protein CASSPWRDNTGELFF.

The V gene is TRBV7-2, the J gene TRBJ2-3; 12 positions agree with TRBD2. CDR1 and CDR2 (germline): SGHTA, FQGNSA. There are 16 residues in the CDR3. Germline trimming cut 1 base from V and 11 bases from J; bases unmatched to any gene: 10. CDR3 coding DNA: TGTGCCAGCAGCTTAGGAGGACTAGCGGGACCACAAGGGCAGTATTTT. Its translation is CASSLGGLAGPQGQYF.

The V and J genes are TRBV27 and TRBJ2-3; possible D gene TRBD1, 5 bases. Looked up from germline, CDR1 is MNHEY and CDR2 is SMNVEV (reference sequence). The CDR3 spans 16 residues. Trimming stripped 0 bases from V and 3 bases from J, with 13 bases between. The CDR3 protein is CASSLSLGPGTDTQYF. The DNA of the CDR3 is TGTGCCAGCAGTTTATCATTGGGGCCTGGGACAGATACGCAGTATTTT.

This chain links TRBV18 with TRBJ1-2; TRBD1 matches at 8 bases. The CDR3 contains 12 residues. The germline V gene has CDR1 KGHSH and CDR2 LQKENI. V shed 3 bases and J 8 bases; nucleotides not matched to a gene: 2. In DNA, the CDR3 is TGTGCCAGCTCACCCGGACAGGGAGGCTACACCTTC. Translated, it gives CASSPGQGGYTF.

This chain links TRBV23-1 with TRBJ1-1, with a weak D call TRBD1 (5 bases). TRBV23-1 is sorted into the ORF group, with uncertain function. The V end was cut by 2 bases, the J end by 6 bases, with 16 bases between. The CDR3 is made up of 15 amino acids. The CDR3 nucleotides read TGCGCCAGCAGTCAACCCACAGGTCAACAATCTGAAGCTTTCTTT. This codes for CASSQPTGQQSEAFF.

The gene calls are TRBV14 and TRBJ1-3; 8 nucleotides agree with TRBD1. The germline gives CDR1 SGHDN, CDR2 FVKESK. The CDR3 is made up of 17 amino acids. V lost 4 bases to trimming and J lost 4 bases; unmatched junction nucleotides: 12. CDR3 nucleotides: TGTGCCAGCAGCCGGGTACCAGGGGGCTCCATAGGAAACACCATATATTTT. Translation: CASSRVPGGSIGNTIYF.

The chain links TRBV7-2 to TRBJ2-3; a weak D match, TRBD2 (6 bases). Trimming removed 5 bases at V and 4 bases at J, with 16 bases between. Germline V lookup: CDR1 SGHTA, CDR2 FQGNSA. The CDR3 extends over 15 amino acids. This chain's CDR3 is CASSHQPGEADTQYF. The CDR3 DNA follows: TGTGCCAGCAGCCACCAACCCGGGGAGGCAGATACGCAGTATTTT.